This paragraph covers one TCR beta chain sequence. In the authors' workflow: Amplification of reference gene primers provided the estimated nucleated cell counts. Some clones are missing from TCRdb's copy, which holds only in-frame ones; the method was immunoSEQ multiplex PCR. V, J and clone size derive from that table, while D and trimming were established from the DNA sequence. The sample lists about 310,000 clones; about 90% were seen once. The CDR3 sequence is 13 residues long. Germline-derived CDR1 and CDR2 are LGHDT and YNNKEL (reference sequence). V was shortened by 1 base and J by 4 bases, with 8 bases between the two germline ends. This record comes from a study of blood T cell repertoires in COVID-19. Study overall: PBMCs, B-cell-depleted T cells, or T cells provided the cDNA or gDNA that made up the material.

The sample was peripheral blood. This chain connects TRBV3-1 (or the pseudogene TRBV3-2) to TRBJ2-7; D perhaps matches TRBD1 (5 bases). The sequence was obtained from a woman between 45 and 65 years old who had recovered from COVID-19. The CDR3 coding sequence is TGTGCCAGCAGCCAAGCAGGGCTATACGAGCAGTACTTC. Protein: CASSQAGLYEQYF.